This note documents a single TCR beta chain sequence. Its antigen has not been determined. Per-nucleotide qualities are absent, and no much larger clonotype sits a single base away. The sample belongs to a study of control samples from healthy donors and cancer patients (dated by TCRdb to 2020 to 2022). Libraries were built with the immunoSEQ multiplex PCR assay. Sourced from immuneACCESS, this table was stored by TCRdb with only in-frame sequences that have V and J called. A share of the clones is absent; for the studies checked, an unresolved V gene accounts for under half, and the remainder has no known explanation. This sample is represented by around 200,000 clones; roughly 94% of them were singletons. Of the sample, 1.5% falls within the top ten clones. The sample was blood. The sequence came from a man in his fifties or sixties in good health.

The sequenced DNA is TGTGCCAGCAGCCTCCAGGGGACAGGGGGGAATCAGCCCCAGCATTTT. The translation is CASSLQGTGGNQPQHF. Recombination linked TRBV7-8 to TRBJ1-5; 11 bases in the middle match TRBD1. The CDR3, from cysteine to phenylalanine, totals 16 residues. Here the CDR3 DNA is all that survives: 48 bases in frame from base 1. The germline V gene yields SGHVS for CDR1 and FQNEAQ for CDR2. V has 5 bases trimmed and J has 4 bases trimmed; junction bases matching no gene number 7.